This TCR beta chain was captured by sequencing in a study of OX40 agonist ivuxolimab in advanced cancers. Study overall: The patients got ivuxolimab, which is an agonistic anti-OX40 (CD134) antibody. Dosing consisted of intravenous ivuxolimab at 0.01 to 10 mg/kg every 2 weeks.

TCRdb's table, derived via immunoSEQ multiplex PCR, lists solely in-frame clones and lacks some. This sample carries 50,000 to 65,000 clones, about four fifths of them seen once, and the ten largest clones take about 4.8%. V lost 4 bases to trimming and J lost 8 bases; unmatched junction nucleotides: 15. The CDR3 runs to 17 residues. Germline loops: CDR1 SGHRS, CDR2 YFSETQ. Study outcomes and limitations: Expanded clones belonging to CD8+ T cells outnumbered, on average, those of CD4+. Low normalized T-cell clonal expansion also characterized some of the nonresponders.

Regarding this clone: Its antigen remains unidentified.

The sequenced sample was CD4+ or CD8+ T cells sorted from blood, obtained in a trial of the OX40 agonist ivuxolimab. The chain combines TRBV5-1 with TRBJ2-1; TRBD2 matches 10 bases. The source is an adult with an advanced solid tumor such as melanoma, head and neck, liver or kidney cancer. The CDR3 reads CASSQRSSGRGGDEQFF. CDR3 bases: TGCGCCAGCAGCCAACGATCTAGCGGGAGAGGGGGTGATGAGCAGTTCTTC.